This T cell receptor beta chain was profiled in a study of blood T cell repertoires in COVID-19. The CDR3 contains 15 residues. Germline CDR1 reads SEHNR; CDR2 reads FQNEAQ (reference sequence). The V end was cut by 5 bases, the J end by 7 bases, with 17 bases between. Here immunoSEQ multiplex PCR was the method, and the copy in TCRdb shows in-frame clones only, minus some. The sample lists 160,000 or so clones, about 92% occurring once. The chain combines TRBV7-9 with TRBJ1-4; D call uncertain. This TCR was recovered from a woman aged 60-70 years with COVID-19, enrolled during active disease. Sequenced material: peripheral blood. The CDR3 DNA sequence: TGTGCCAGCAGCCTCAAAGCTGCTATCGGTGAAAAACTGTTTTTT. Protein sequence: CASSLKAAIGEKLFF.